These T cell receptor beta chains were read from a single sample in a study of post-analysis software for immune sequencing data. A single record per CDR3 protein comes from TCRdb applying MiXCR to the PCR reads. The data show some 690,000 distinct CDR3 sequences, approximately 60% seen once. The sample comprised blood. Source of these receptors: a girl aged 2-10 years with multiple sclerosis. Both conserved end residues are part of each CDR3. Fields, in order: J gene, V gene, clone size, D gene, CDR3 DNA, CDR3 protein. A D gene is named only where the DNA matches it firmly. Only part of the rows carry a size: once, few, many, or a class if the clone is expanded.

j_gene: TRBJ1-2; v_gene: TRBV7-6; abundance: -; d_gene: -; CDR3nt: TGTGCCAGCAGCTTAACAGGGATTGGGGGCTACACCTTC; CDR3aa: CASSLTGIGGYTF
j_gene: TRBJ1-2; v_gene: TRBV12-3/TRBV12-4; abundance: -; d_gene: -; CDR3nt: TGTGCCAGCAGTGGAGACTCAGAAGCTAACTATGGCTACACCTTC; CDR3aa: CASSGDSEANYGYTF
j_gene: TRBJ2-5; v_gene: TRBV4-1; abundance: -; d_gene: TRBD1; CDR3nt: TGCGCCAGCAGCAGAGGGAAAGGACAGGGGGCTTGGTCTGGGGAGCAGTACTTC; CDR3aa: CASSRGKGQGAWSGEQYF
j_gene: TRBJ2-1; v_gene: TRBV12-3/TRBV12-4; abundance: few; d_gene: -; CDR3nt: TGTGCCAGCAGTGGGGACAAGGCGTTCTTC; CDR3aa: CASSGDKAFF
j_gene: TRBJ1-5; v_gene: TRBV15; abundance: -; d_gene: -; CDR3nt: TGTGCCACCAGCAGAGATGATTTTCAAGGGGCCGTGGGTGGCAATCAGCCCCAGCATTTT; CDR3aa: CATSRDDFQGAVGGNQPQHF
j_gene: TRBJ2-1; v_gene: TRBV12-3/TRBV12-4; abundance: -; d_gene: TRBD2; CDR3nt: TGTGCCAGCAGTTTGTCGAGCGGGAGTCAGTCCAATGAGCAGTTCTTC; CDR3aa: CASSLSSGSQSNEQFF
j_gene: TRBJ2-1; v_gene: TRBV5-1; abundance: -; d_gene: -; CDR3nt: TGCGCCAGCAGCTTCTCGGGACTCCCAAGGGATGAGCAGTTCTTC; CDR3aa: CASSFSGLPRDEQFF
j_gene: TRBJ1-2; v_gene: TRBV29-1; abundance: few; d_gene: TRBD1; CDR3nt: TGCAGCGTTATTCGCAGGACAGGCCGGGGCTACACCTTC; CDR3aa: CSVIRRTGRGYTF
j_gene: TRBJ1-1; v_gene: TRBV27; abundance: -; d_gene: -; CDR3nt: TGTGCCAGCAGTTTGACGTGGGGGCAGAACACTGAAGCTTTCTTT; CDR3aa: CASSLTWGQNTEAFF
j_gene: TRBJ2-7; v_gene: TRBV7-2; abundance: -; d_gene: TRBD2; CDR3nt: TGTGCCAGCAGCTCCATAAGACTAGCGGGAGGCCTCTACGAGCAGTACTTC; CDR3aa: CASSSIRLAGGLYEQYF
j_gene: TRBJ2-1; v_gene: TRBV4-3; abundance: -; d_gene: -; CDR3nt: TGCGCCAGCAGCCAAGACGAGCGCTACAATGAGCAGTTCTTC; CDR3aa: CASSQDERYNEQFF
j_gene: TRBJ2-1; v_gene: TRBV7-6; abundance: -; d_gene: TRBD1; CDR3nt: TGTGCCAGCAGCCCCGGGACAGGGGGAGGACTAGTATACAATGAGCAGTTCTTC; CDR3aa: CASSPGTGGGLVYNEQFF
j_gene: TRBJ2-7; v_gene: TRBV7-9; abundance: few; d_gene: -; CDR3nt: TGTGCCAGCAGCCATGGTCTCTACGAGCAGTACTTC; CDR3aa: CASSHGLYEQYF
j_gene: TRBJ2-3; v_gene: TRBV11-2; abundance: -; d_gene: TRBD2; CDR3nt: TGTGCCAGCAGCTTAGCGGCTCTAGCGGCCACAGATACGCAGTATTTT; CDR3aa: CASSLAALAATDTQYF
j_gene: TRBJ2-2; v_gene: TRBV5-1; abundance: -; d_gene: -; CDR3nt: TGCGCCAGCAGCTGGGGGGACACCGGGGAGCTGTTTTTT; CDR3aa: CASSWGDTGELFF
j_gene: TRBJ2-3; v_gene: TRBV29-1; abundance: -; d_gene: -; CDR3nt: TGCAGCGTTGAACCCCGGGACACAGATACGCAGTATTTT; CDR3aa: CSVEPRDTDTQYF
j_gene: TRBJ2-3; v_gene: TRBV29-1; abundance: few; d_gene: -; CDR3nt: TGCAGCGTATGGGACGGAGGGACAGATACGCAGTATTTT; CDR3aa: CSVWDGGTDTQYF
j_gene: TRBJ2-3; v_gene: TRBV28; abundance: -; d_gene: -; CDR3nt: TGTGCCAGCAGTCCCGACAGTCCCTACACAGATACGCAGTATTTT; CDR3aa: CASSPDSPYTDTQYF
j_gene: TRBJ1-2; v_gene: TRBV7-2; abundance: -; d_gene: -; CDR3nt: TGTGCCAGCAGCTTTAACCCGCAAGGGGTATTCGGCTACACCTTC; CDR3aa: CASSFNPQGVFGYTF
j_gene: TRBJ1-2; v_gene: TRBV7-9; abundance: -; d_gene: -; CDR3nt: TGTGCCAGCAGCTCACAGGGACATAGCACCTATGGCTACACCTTC; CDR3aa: CASSSQGHSTYGYTF
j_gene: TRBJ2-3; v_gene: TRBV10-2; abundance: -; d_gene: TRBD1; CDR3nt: TGCGCCAGCAGTGAGTACAGGGGGTCAGATACGCAGTATTTT; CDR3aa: CASSEYRGSDTQYF
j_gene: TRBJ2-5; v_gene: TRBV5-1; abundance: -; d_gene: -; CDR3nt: TGCGCCAGCAGCTTGGAACCCAACCATGAGCAGTACTTC; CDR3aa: CASSLEPNHEQYF
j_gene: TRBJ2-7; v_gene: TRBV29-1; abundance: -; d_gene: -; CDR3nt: TGCAGCGTAACAACGGACTACGCCTACGAGCAGTACTTC; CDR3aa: CSVTTDYAYEQYF
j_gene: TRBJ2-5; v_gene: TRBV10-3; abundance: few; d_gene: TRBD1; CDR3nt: TGTGCCATCAGTGTTGGCGGCAGGGGGAGCCAAGAGACCCAGTACTTC; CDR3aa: CAISVGGRGSQETQYF
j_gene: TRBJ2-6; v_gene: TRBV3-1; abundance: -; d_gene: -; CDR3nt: TGTGCCAGCAGCCCTTTGGACGCCTCGGGCGGGGCCAACGTCCTGACTTTC; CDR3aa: CASSPLDASGGANVLTF
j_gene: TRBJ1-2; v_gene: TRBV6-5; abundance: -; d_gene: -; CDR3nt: TGTGCCAGCAGTTACGGTTTGTTAGGGCGGCGCTATGGCTACACCTTC; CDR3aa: CASSYGLLGRRYGYTF
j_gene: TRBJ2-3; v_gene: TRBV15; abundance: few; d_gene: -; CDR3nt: TGTGCCACCAGCTCGCAACTAGACGCTAGCACAGATACGCAGTATTTT; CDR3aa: CATSSQLDASTDTQYF
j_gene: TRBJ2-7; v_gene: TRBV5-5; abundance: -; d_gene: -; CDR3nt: TGTGCCAGCAGCTCAACCTTACTCAGGGGAACGTACTACGAGCAGTACTTC; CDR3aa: CASSSTLLRGTYYEQYF
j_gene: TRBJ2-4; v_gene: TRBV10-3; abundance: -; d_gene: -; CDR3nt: TGTGCCATCAGTGAGACCCAGTGGAACATTCAGTACTTC; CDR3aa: CAISETQWNIQYF
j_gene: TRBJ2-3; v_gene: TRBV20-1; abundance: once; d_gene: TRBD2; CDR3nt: TGCAGTGCACCCGCTAGCGGGGGGTTTGGAGATACGCAGTATTTT; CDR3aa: CSAPASGGFGDTQYF
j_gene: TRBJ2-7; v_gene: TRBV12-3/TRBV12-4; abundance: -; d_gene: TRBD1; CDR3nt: TGTGCCAGCAGCCAAGGGACAGAGGCCTACGAGCAGTACTTC; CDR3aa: CASSQGTEAYEQYF
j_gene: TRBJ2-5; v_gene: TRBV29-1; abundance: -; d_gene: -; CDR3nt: TGCAGCGTTGAGGCTGGAGTGGGTGAGCAGTACTTC; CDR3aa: CSVEAGVGEQYF